This TCR beta chain came from a study of beta chain features in type 1 diabetes. Study observations and caveats: TCRB repertoires of naive, central memory and Treg cells appeared more similar among patients than among healthy donors. VDJ junctions from patients with type 1 diabetes contained fewer insertions and more deletions.

The CDR3 consists of 15 residues. Trimming removed 6 bases from V and 4 bases from J, with 18 bases in between. Germline assignment: CDR1 SNHLY and CDR2 FYNNEI. Expressed TCRB transcripts got sequenced, as all isolated RNA was reverse transcribed. Each sample of naive, central memory or regulatory T cells had, on average, approximately 3.5 million reads. This table comes from immunoSEQ multiplex PCR, and its TCRdb copy is limited to in-frame clones, with some not included. The data contain around 200,000 clones, around an eighth of them seen just once; the ten biggest clones take up less than 0.7%. This clone has more than one count but fewer than ten. The target antigen is unknown.

Sample: central memory CD4+ T cells from blood. The V call is TRBV2, the J call TRBJ1-2; D is uncertain. This clonotype was sampled from a woman under 30 in good health. CDR3 in amino acids: CASRATGVGSYGYTF. CDR3 DNA sequence: TGTGCCAGCAGGGCAACCGGGGTCGGGAGCTATGGCTACACCTTC.